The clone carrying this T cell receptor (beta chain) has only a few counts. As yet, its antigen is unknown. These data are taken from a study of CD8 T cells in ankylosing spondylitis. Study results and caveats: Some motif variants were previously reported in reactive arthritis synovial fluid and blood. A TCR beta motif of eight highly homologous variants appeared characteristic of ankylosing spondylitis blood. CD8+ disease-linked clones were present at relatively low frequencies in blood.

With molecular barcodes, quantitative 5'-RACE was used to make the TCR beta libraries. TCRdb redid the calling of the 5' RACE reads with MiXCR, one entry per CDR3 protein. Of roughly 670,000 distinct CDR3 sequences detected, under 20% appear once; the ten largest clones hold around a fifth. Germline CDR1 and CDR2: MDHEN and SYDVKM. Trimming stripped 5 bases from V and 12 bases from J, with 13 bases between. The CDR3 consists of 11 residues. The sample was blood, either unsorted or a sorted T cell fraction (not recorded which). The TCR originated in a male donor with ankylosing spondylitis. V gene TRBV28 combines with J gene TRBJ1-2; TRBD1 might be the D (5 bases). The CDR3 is CASSPGLSNTF. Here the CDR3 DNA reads TGTGCCAGCAGTCCAGGGTTATCGAACACCTTC.